The present T cell receptor beta chain was sequenced within a study of shared clonotypes between healthy human individuals. In the study overall: The donor group consisted of two women and a few men, aged 18 to 49.

On this clone: The antigen is unknown.

Naive CD8 cells, CD45RO-negative and positively selected for CCR7, excluded terminally differentiated effector memory CD45RA+ cells. The CDR3 has 14 amino acids. The germline V gene encodes CDR1 SNHLY and CDR2 FYNNEI. The V and J ends lost 0 bases and 9 bases respectively, with 9 bases between them. Findings and caveats of the study: Sampling covered nothing but blood. Tissue TCR repertoires likely differ from those found in blood. What rarefaction showed was incomplete sorted-subset sequencing despite large depth.

The input for sorted-subset replicate PCRs was 200 ng DNA, tens of thousands of T cell genomes. Libraries were prepared by immunoSEQ multiplex PCR; TCRdb keeps only in-frame clonotypes and omits some of them. The repertoire has about 2 million clones, approximately 94% of them found once; the top ten carry 1% to 1.5%. Material: naive CD8+ T cells sorted from blood. This clonotype was obtained from a man between 18 and 29 years old in good health. V gene TRBV2 combines with J gene TRBJ1-6, with D possibly matching TRBD1 (5 bases). CDR3 protein: CASSEAGEVSPLHF. Written as DNA, the CDR3 is TGTGCCAGCAGTGAAGCAGGGGAGGTTTCACCCCTCCACTTT.